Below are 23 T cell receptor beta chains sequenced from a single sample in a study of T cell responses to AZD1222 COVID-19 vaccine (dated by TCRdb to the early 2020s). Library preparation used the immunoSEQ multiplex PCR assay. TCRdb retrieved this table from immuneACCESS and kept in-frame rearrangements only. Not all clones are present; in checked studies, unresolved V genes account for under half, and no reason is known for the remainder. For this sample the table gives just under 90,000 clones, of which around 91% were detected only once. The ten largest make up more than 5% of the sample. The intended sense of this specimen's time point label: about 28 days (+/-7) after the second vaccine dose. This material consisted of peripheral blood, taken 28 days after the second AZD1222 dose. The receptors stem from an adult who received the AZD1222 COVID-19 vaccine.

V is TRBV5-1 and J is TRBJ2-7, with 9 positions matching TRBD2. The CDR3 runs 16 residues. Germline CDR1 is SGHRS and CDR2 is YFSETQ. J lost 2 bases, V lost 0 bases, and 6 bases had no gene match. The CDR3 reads CASSLAGAGGPYEQYF. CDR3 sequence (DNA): TGCGCCAGCAGCTTGGCCGGGGCGGGGGGGCCCTACGAGCAGTACTTC.

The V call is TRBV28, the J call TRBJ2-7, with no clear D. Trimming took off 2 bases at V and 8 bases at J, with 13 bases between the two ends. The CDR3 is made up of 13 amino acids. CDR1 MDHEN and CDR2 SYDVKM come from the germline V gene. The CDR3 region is CASSLRLPPKQYF. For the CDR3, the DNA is TGTGCCAGCAGTTTACGACTGCCCCCAAAGCAGTACTTC.

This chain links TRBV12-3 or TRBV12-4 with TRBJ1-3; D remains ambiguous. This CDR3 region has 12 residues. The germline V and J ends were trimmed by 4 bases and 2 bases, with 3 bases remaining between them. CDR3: CASSYTGNTIYF. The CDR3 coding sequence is TGTGCCAGCAGTTACACTGGAAACACCATATATTTT.

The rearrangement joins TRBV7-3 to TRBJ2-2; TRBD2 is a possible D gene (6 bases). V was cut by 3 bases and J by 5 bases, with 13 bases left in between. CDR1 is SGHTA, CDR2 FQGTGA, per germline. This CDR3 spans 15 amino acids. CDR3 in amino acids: CASSFASVGTGELFF. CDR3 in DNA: TGTGCCAGCAGCTTCGCTAGCGTTGGTACCGGGGAGCTGTTTTTT.

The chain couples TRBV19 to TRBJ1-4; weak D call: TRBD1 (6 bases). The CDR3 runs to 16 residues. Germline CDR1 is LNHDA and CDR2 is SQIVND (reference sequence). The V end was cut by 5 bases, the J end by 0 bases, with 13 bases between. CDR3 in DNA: TGTGCCAGTAGTGGTGGACAGCGCACAACTAATGAAAAACTGTTTTTT. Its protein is CASSGGQRTTNEKLFF.

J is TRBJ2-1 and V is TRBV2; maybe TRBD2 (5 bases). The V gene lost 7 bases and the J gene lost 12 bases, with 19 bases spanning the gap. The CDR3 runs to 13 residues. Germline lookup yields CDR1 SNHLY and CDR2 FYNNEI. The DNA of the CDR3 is TGTGCCAGCAAGTTTGTGGAGCGGAGCGGGCAGTTCTTC. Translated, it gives CASKFVERSGQFF.

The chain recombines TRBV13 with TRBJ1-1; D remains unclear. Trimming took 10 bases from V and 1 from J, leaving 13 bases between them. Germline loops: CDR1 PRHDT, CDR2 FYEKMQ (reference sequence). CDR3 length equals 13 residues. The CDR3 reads CATLEGWNTEAFF. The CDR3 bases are TGTGCCACCCTGGAGGGATGGAACACTGAAGCTTTCTTT.

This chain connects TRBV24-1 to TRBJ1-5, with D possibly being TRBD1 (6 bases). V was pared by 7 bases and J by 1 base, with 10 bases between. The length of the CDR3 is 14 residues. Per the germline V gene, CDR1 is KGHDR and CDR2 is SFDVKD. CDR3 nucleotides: TGTGCCACCAGCGGACAGATGAGCAATCAGCCCCAGCATTTT. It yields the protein CATSGQMSNQPQHF.

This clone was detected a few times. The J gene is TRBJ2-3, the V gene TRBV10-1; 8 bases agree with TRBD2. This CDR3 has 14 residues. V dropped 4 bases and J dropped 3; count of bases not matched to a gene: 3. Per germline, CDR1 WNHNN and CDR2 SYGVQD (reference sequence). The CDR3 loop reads CASSASGGTDTQYF. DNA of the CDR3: TGCGCCAGCAGTGCCAGCGGGGGAACAGATACGCAGTATTTT.

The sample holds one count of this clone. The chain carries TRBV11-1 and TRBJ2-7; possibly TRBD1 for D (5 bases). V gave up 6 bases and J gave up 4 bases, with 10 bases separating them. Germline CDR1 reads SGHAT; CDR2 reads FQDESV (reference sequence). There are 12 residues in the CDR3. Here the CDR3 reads CASSKGQYEQYF. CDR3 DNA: TGTGCCAGCAGTAAGGGGCAATACGAGCAGTACTTC.

In DNA, the CDR3 is TGCGCCACCAATGGACAGTATAGCAATCAGCCCCAGCATTTT. Translated, it gives CATNGQYSNQPQHF. The chain combines TRBV10-2 with TRBJ1-5; tentatively, D is TRBD1 (6 bases). The CDR3 extends over 14 amino acids. V lost 10 bases and J 0 bases, leaving 13 bases between the germline ends. Germline CDR1 and CDR2: WSHSY and SAAADI.

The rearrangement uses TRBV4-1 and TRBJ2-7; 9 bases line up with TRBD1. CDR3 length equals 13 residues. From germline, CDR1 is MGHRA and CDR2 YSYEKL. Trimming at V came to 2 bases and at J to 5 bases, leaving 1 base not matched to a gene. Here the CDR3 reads CASSQRTGDEQYF. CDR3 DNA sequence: TGCGCCAGCAGCCAACGGACAGGGGACGAGCAGTACTTC.

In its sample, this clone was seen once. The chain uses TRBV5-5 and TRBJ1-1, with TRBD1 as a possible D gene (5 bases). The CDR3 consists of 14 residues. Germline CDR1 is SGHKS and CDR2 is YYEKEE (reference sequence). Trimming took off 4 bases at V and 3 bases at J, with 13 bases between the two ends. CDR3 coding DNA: TGTGCCAGCAGCAGTAAGGGGAAGGACACTGAAGCTTTCTTT. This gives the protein CASSSKGKDTEAFF.

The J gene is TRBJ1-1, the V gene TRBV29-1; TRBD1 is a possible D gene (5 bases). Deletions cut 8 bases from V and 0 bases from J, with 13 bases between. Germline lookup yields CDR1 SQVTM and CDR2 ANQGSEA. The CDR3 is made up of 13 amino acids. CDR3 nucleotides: TGCAGCCCCGTGGGACCGATGAACACTGAAGCTTTCTTT. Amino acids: CSPVGPMNTEAFF. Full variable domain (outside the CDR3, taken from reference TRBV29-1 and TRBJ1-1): SAVISQKPSRDICQRGTSLTIQCQVDSQVTMMFWYRQQPGQSLTLIATANQGSEATYESGFVIDKFPISRPNLTFSTLTVSNMSPEDSSIYLCSPVGPMNTEAFFGQGTRLTVV.

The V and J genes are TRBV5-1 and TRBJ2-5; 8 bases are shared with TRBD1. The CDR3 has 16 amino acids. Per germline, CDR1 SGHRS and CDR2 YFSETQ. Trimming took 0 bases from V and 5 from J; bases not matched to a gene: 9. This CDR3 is CASSLGTQGGAETQYF. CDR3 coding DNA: TGCGCCAGCAGCTTGGGGACACAGGGGGGCGCGGAGACCCAGTACTTC.

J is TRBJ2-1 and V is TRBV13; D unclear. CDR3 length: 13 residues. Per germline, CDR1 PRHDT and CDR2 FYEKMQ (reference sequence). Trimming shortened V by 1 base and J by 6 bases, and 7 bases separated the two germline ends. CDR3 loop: CASSLALINEQFF. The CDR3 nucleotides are TGTGCCAGCAGCTTAGCCTTAATCAATGAGCAGTTCTTC.

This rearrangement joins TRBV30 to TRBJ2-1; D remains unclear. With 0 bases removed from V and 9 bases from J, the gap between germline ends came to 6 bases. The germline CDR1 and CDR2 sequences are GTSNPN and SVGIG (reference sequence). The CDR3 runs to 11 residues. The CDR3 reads CAWSVKIEQFF. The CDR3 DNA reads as TGTGCCTGGAGTGTGAAGATTGAGCAGTTCTTC.

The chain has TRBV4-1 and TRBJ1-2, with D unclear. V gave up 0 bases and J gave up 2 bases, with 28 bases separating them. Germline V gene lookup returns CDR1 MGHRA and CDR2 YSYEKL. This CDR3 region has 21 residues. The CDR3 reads CASSQDRFGDWWEVTNYGYTF. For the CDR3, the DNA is TGCGCCAGCAGCCAAGATCGGTTTGGTGATTGGTGGGAGGTGACGAACTATGGCTACACCTTC.

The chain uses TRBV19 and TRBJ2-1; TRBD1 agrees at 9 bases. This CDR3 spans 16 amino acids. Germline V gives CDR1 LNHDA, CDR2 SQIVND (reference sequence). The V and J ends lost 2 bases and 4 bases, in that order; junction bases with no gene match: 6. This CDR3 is CASSISPGTGYNEQFF. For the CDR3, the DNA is TGTGCCAGTAGTATATCCCCCGGGACAGGGTACAATGAGCAGTTCTTC.

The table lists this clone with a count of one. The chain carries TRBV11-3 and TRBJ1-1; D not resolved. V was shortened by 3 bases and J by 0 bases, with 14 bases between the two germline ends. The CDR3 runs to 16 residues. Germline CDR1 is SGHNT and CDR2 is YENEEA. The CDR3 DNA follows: TGTGCCAGCAGCTTTGCAAGGAGGCTTATGAACACTGAAGCTTTCTTT. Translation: CASSFARRLMNTEAFF.

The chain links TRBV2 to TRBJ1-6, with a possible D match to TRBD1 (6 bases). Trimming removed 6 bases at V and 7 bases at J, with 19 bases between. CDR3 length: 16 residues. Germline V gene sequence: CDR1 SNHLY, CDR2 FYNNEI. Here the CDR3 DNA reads TGTGCCAGCAGCCCCGGGCGGGGGGCGAGCAATTCACCCCTCCACTTT. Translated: CASSPGRGASNSPLHF.

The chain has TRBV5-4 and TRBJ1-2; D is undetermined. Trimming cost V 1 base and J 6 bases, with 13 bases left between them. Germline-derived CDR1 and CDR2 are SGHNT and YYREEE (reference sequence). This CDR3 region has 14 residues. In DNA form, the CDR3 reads TGTGCCAGCAGCTTGACAGCCTTAACGGATGGCTACACCTTC. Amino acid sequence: CASSLTALTDGYTF.

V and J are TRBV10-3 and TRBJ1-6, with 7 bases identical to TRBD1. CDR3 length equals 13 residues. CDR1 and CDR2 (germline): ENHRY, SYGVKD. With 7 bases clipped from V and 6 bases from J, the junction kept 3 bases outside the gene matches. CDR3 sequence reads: CAIKGTANSPLHF. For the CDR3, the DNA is TGTGCCATCAAAGGGACAGCTAATTCACCCCTCCACTTT.